One and the same sample provided the 22 T cell receptor beta chains below, sequenced in a study of STAT3 mutations in large granular lymphocyte leukemia. Study-level points and caveats: At least one immunodominant TCR beta clonotype appeared in every T-cell large granular lymphocyte leukemia patient.

Their recognized antigens are unknown. Profiled with immunoSEQ multiplex PCR; TCRdb holds only in-frame clones, not every one. Here the sample spans 8,000 to 11,000 clones, roughly nine tenths being singletons. The specimen was peripheral blood mononuclear cells. Receptors originate from a man aged 55 to 70 with T-cell large granular lymphocyte leukemia. Some clones in this sample may be carry-over from other donors' samples.

This clone appeared a single time. The chain couples TRBV18 to TRBJ2-5; maybe TRBD2 (6 bases). CDR1 and CDR2 from the germline V gene are KGHSH and LQKENI. V lost 2 bases and J 5 bases, leaving 12 bases between the germline ends. The CDR3 is 14 residues long. The CDR3 here is CASSPSGVWETQYF. For the CDR3, the DNA is TGTGCCAGCTCACCATCGGGGGTGTGGGAGACCCAGTACTTC.

V gene TRBV9 combines with J gene TRBJ2-1, with D possibly matching TRBD2 (6 bases). V lost 0 bases and J lost 7, with 14 bases in between. Germline CDR1 reads SGDLS; CDR2 reads YYNGEE. The CDR3 length is 15 residues. CDR3 residues: CASSVGTLGRNEQFF. The CDR3 DNA sequence: TGTGCCAGCAGCGTAGGAACGTTAGGGAGGAATGAGCAGTTCTTC.

The chain couples TRBV6-5 to TRBJ2-7; a weak D match, TRBD1 (6 bases). The germline V and J ends were trimmed by 6 bases and 4 bases, with 16 bases remaining between them. Germline-derived CDR1 and CDR2 are MNHEY and SVGAGI. The CDR3 loop spans 14 amino acids. CDR3 in amino acids: CASRALQGRYEQYF. In DNA form, the CDR3 reads TGTGCCAGCAGAGCCCTACAGGGAAGATACGAGCAGTACTTC.

The rearrangement uses TRBV6-5 and TRBJ2-7; 8 bases line up with TRBD2. The CDR3 runs to 13 residues. The V and J ends lost 8 bases and 4 bases, in that order; junction bases with no gene match: 7. CDR1 is MNHEY, CDR2 SVGAGI, per germline. CDR3 DNA: TGTGCCAGCCTGGGAAAGCGGGGGTACGAGCAGTACTTC. Translated: CASLGKRGYEQYF.

V gene TRBV28 combines with J gene TRBJ1-2; the D is unclear. Trimming took 4 bases from V and 5 from J, leaving 5 bases between them. CDR1 is MDHEN, CDR2 SYDVKM, per germline. The CDR3 is 11 residues long. The CDR3 here is CASSSLYGYTF. CDR3 in DNA: TGTGCCAGCAGTTCCCTGTATGGCTACACCTTC.

The chain employs TRBV5-1 and TRBJ2-7, with D perhaps TRBD2 (6 bases). The CDR3 has 16 amino acids. The V end lost 0 bases, the J end lost 2 bases, and 15 bases lay between the germline ends. Germline V gene lookup returns CDR1 SGHRS and CDR2 YFSETQ. The CDR3 protein is CASSLEGGTPPYEQYF. CDR3 nucleotide sequence: TGCGCCAGCAGCTTGGAGGGCGGGACTCCTCCCTACGAGCAGTACTTC.

This clone was detected only once. The rearrangement links TRBV11-2 to TRBJ1-2; 7 bases map to TRBD1. V dropped 0 bases and J dropped 5; count of bases not matched to a gene: 3. The CDR3 extends over 14 amino acids. Germline V CDR1 and CDR2: SGHAT, FQNNGV. CDR3 region: CASSLDSGGYGYTF. CDR3 sequence (DNA): TGTGCCAGCAGCTTAGACTCAGGGGGTTATGGCTACACCTTC. Together with reference TRBV11-2 and TRBJ1-2, the CDR3 gives the full variable domain: EAGVAQSPRYKIIEKRQSVAFWCNPISGHATLYWYQQILGQGPKLLIQFQNNGVVDDSQLPKDRFSAERLKGVDSTLKIQPAKLEDSAVYLCASSLDSGGYGYTFGSGTRLTVV.

Only one count was recorded for this clone. The chain employs TRBV30 and TRBJ1-2; 8 nucleotides align to TRBD1. Per the germline V gene, CDR1 is GTSNPN and CDR2 is SVGIG (reference sequence). This CDR3 comprises 14 residues. V lost 2 bases to trimming and J lost 6 bases; unmatched junction nucleotides: 8. Here the CDR3 reads CAWSRDRPSDGYTF. CDR3 sequence (DNA): TGTGCCTGGAGTCGGGACAGGCCATCCGATGGCTACACCTTC. Full variable domain (outside the CDR3, taken from reference TRBV30 and TRBJ1-2): SQTIHQWPATLVQPVGSPLSLECTVEGTSNPNLYWYRQAAGRGLQLLFYSVGIGQISSEVPQNLSASRPQDRQFILSSKKLLLSDSGFYLCAWSRDRPSDGYTFGSGTRLTVV.

The chain employs TRBV5-1 and TRBJ2-7; D is possibly TRBD1 (6 bases). Germline values: CDR1 SGHRS, CDR2 YFSETQ. The CDR3 spans 14 residues. V gave up 0 bases and J gave up 2 bases, with 9 bases separating them. The CDR3: CASSLVQGPYEQYF. CDR3 DNA sequence: TGCGCCAGCAGCTTGGTACAGGGTCCCTACGAGCAGTACTTC. Complete variable domain (other parts from reference TRBV5-1 and TRBJ2-7): KAGVTQTPRYLIKTRGQQVTLSCSPISGHRSVSWYQQTPGQGLQFLFEYFSETQRNKGNFPGRFSGRQFSNSRSEMNVSTLELGDSALYLCASSLVQGPYEQYFGPGTRLTVT.

The rearrangement joins TRBV19 to TRBJ2-3; no clear D gene. The length of the CDR3 is 13 residues. Germline V gene lookup returns CDR1 LNHDA and CDR2 SQIVND (reference sequence). Trimming cost V 6 bases and J 0 bases, with 7 bases left between them. CDR3 residues: CASSPGSTDTQYF. CDR3 bases: TGTGCCAGTAGCCCGGGCAGCACAGATACGCAGTATTTT.

V gene TRBV13 combines with J gene TRBJ2-7, with a tentative D call TRBD1 (6 bases). Germline V gene lookup returns CDR1 PRHDT and CDR2 FYEKMQ (reference sequence). This CDR3 region has 12 residues. The germline V and J ends were trimmed by 5 bases and 4 bases, with 9 bases remaining between them. CDR3 coding DNA: TGTGCCAGCAGCGAAGACAGGTACGAGCAGTACTTC. Translated, it gives CASSEDRYEQYF.

The chain joins TRBV6-4 to TRBJ1-1, with 9 bases aligning to TRBD1. The V gene's germline CDR1 is MRHNA and CDR2 SNTAGT. The CDR3 extends over 14 amino acids. With V trimmed by 6 bases and J by 3 bases, 5 bases remained unmatched. In DNA, the CDR3 is TGTGCCAGCAGACCTGACAGGGGGGACACTGAAGCTTTCTTT. Translating gives CASRPDRGDTEAFF.

The chain employs TRBV30 and TRBJ2-2; D may match TRBD1 or TRBD2 (5 bases each). V dropped 1 base and J dropped 5 bases, with 17 bases sitting between them. The germline V gene has CDR1 GTSNPN and CDR2 SVGIG (reference sequence). The CDR3 sequence is 16 residues long. The CDR3 coding sequence is TGTGCCTGGAGTGGTATGGACCCGGGGCGTACCGGGGAGCTGTTTTTT. Its protein is CAWSGMDPGRTGELFF.

V usage is TRBV5-1 and J usage is TRBJ1-3; D gene unclear. Trimming stripped 0 bases from V and 4 bases from J, with 8 bases between. The CDR3 is 14 residues long. Germline V gene data show CDR1 as SGHRS and CDR2 as YFSETQ. The CDR3 region has the DNA TGCGCCAGCAGCTTGGACAGTCGGGGAAACACCATATATTTT. Translation: CASSLDSRGNTIYF.

The chain carries TRBV7-8 and TRBJ1-2, with no clear D. The CDR3 is made up of 11 amino acids. Per the germline V gene, CDR1 is SGHVS and CDR2 is FQNEAQ. Trimming shortened V by 1 base and J by 5 bases, and 2 bases separated the two germline ends. The CDR3 DNA reads as TGTGCCAGCAGCTTAGAGTATGGCTACACCTTC. Translation gives CASSLEYGYTF.

The chain links TRBV6-4 to TRBJ1-1; D is undetermined. Germline V CDR1 and CDR2: MRHNA, SNTAGT. The ends were cut back, 6 bases at V and 2 bases at J, with 10 bases in the middle. CDR3 length: 13 residues. CDR3 residues: CASRQTVNTEAFF. CDR3 bases: TGTGCCAGCAGACAGACGGTAAACACTGAAGCTTTCTTT.

The chain links TRBV5-1 to TRBJ2-3; 12 positions agree with TRBD2. The CDR3 is 16 residues long. Germline CDR1 and CDR2: SGHRS and YFSETQ. Germline trimming cut 2 bases from V and 2 bases from J; bases unmatched to any gene: 3. DNA for the CDR3: TGCGCCAGCAGCTTCGGGACTAGCGGGTACACAGATACGCAGTATTTT. Translation: CASSFGTSGYTDTQYF. Drawing the rest from reference TRBV5-1 and TRBJ2-3, the complete variable domain is KAGVTQTPRYLIKTRGQQVTLSCSPISGHRSVSWYQQTPGQGLQFLFEYFSETQRNKGNFPGRFSGRQFSNSRSEMNVSTLELGDSALYLCASSFGTSGYTDTQYFGPGTRLTVL.

V usage is TRBV29-1 and J usage is TRBJ1-4, with D perhaps TRBD1 (6 bases). This CDR3 has 14 residues. Germline-derived CDR1 and CDR2 are SQVTM and ANQGSEA. The V end lost 4 bases, the J end lost 3 bases, and 12 bases lay between the germline ends. CDR3 bases: TGCAGCGTTGGGGGGGCGCCGGCTAATGAAAAACTGTTTTTT. Amino acids: CSVGGAPANEKLFF.

This chain joins TRBV5-1 and TRBJ2-5; D may be TRBD1 or TRBD2 (5 bases each). In germline, CDR1 is SGHRS, CDR2 YFSETQ. This CDR3 has 15 residues. Trimming left V 1 base short and J 6 bases short, with 16 bases between. In DNA, the CDR3 is TGCGCCAGCAGCTTGTTCGGGGTAGGGGAACAGACCCAGTACTTC. Translated, it gives CASSLFGVGEQTQYF.

V gene TRBV7-9 combines with J gene TRBJ2-1, with TRBD2 matching 8 bases. The germline gives CDR1 SEHNR, CDR2 FQNEAQ (reference sequence). The CDR3 runs to 16 residues. The trim removed 2 bases at V and 2 bases at J, leaving 5 bases unmatched. For the CDR3, the DNA is TGTGCCAGCAGCTTATCCCTAGCGGGCACCTACAATGAGCAGTTCTTC. Translating it yields CASSLSLAGTYNEQFF.

J is TRBJ1-1 and V is TRBV30; D unresolved. Trimming cost V 6 bases and J 1 base, with 12 bases left between them. Germline lookup yields CDR1 GTSNPN and CDR2 SVGIG (reference sequence). CDR3 length: 13 amino acids. The CDR3 DNA sequence: TGTGCCTGTCTAATGAGGGAGAACACTGAAGCTTTCTTT. This translates into CACLMRENTEAFF.

V gene TRBV5-1 combines with J gene TRBJ2-1; unclear D gene. CDR1 and CDR2 (germline): SGHRS, YFSETQ. Trimming removed 0 bases at V and 6 bases at J, with 10 bases between. The CDR3 sequence is 14 residues long. The CDR3 loop is CASSLVVRTNEQFF. CDR3 in DNA: TGCGCCAGCAGCTTGGTGGTGAGAACCAATGAGCAGTTCTTC. The variable domain in full, completed from reference TRBV5-1 and TRBJ2-1, reads KAGVTQTPRYLIKTRGQQVTLSCSPISGHRSVSWYQQTPGQGLQFLFEYFSETQRNKGNFPGRFSGRQFSNSRSEMNVSTLELGDSALYLCASSLVVRTNEQFFGPGTRLTVL.